The 30 T cell receptor beta chains listed next were all sequenced from one sample in a study of immune characterization of retroperitoneal liposarcoma. TCRdb itself ran the PCR reads through MiXCR, one entry per CDR3 protein. In the table there are about 18,000 distinct CDR3 sequences, around 38% of which are singletons. The material sequenced was blood. These receptors came from a male donor with retroperitoneal liposarcoma.

The chain carries TRBV6-1 and TRBJ2-5; tentative D call: TRBD2 (6 bases). This CDR3 comprises 17 residues. Germline assignment: CDR1 MNHNS and CDR2 SASEGT. V lost 9 bases to trimming and J lost 1 base, with 24 bases between them. CDR3: CASCLVGGARSQETQYF. CDR3 in DNA: TGTGCCAGTTGTCTGGTTGGAGGGGCCCGCTCCCAAGAGACCCAGTACTTC.

In this sample, this clonotype turned up once. The chain recombines TRBV10-2 with TRBJ2-7, with 10 bases aligning to TRBD2. The J call may be wrong; the DNA end is better matched by TRBJ2-1. Germline V gene lookup returns CDR1 WSHSY and CDR2 SAAADI. CDR3 size: 13 residues. CDR3 protein: CPLSLAGDNEQFF. The DNA for the CDR3 is TGCCCCCTCTCCCTAGCGGGAGATAATGAGCAGTTCTTC.

By proportion, this clonotype is medium-sized (0.01 to 0.1%). This chain connects TRBV7-6 to TRBJ2-7; 10 nucleotides agree with TRBD1. Looked up from germline, CDR1 is SGHVS and CDR2 is FNYEAQ. After removal of 3 bases from V and 0 bases from J, the junction contained 2 bases not matched to a gene. CDR3 length equals 15 residues. Here the CDR3 reads CASSLGQGSSYEQYF. The CDR3 coding sequence is TGTGCCAGCAGCTTGGGACAGGGGAGCTCCTACGAGCAGTACTTC.

CDR3 in DNA: TGTGCCAGCACTCCCCAGGGACTAGCAGACAATGAGCAGTTCTTC. Residues: CASTPQGLADNEQFF. V is TRBV12-3 or TRBV12-4 and J is TRBJ2-1, with 9 bases matching TRBD2. V gave up 7 bases and J gave up 5 bases; unmatched junction bases: 9. This CDR3 spans 15 amino acids.

As regards this clonotype: One end of the junction is discordant with germline, which a read error may explain. The chain employs TRBV6-5 and TRBJ2-1; 8 bases align to TRBD2. CDR1 is MNHEY, CDR2 SVGAGI, per germline. The CDR3 has 16 residues. The CDR3 loop is CASSDSSGSSYNEQFF. In nucleotides, the CDR3 is TGTGCCAGCAGTGACTCGAGCGGGAGCTCCTACAATGAGCAGTTCTTC.

This clonotype occurred a few times. A much larger clone differs by one base, so this may be a read error. The chain combines TRBV6-9 with TRBJ2-1; D is unresolved. The ends were cut back, 6 bases at V and 13 bases at J, with 25 bases in the middle. The germline V gene encodes CDR1 MNHGY and CDR2 SVAAGI. The CDR3 loop spans 15 amino acids. This chain's CDR3 is CASSPKGWAKNIQFF. The CDR3 DNA reads TGTGCCAGCAGCCCCAAGGGTTGGGCCAAAAACATTCAGTTCTTC.

The V and J genes are TRBV7-8 and TRBJ2-1; 12 nucleotides align to TRBD1. The germline V gene has CDR1 SGHVS and CDR2 FQNEAQ. V lost 5 bases, J lost 13 bases, and 15 bases stayed unmatched. The CDR3 is 16 amino acids. The CDR3 coding sequence is TGTGCCAGCAGCCAGGTCGGGACAGGGGGCGGTGAGACCCAGTTCTTC. This sequence encodes CASSQVGTGGGETQFF. The variable domain in full, with the rest retrieved from reference TRBV7-8 and TRBJ2-1, is GAGVSQSPRYKVAKRGQDVALRCDPISGHVSLFWYQQALGQGPEFLTYFQNEAQLDKSGLPSDRFFAERPEGSVSTLKIQRTQQEDSAVYLCASSQVGTGGGETQFFGPGTRLTVL.

This clonotype was counted only a few times. The rearrangement links TRBV10-2 to TRBJ1-1; TRBD1 agrees at 9 bases. V shed 6 bases and J 6 bases; nucleotides not matched to a gene: 11. The CDR3 runs to 15 residues. The germline CDR1 and CDR2 sequences are WSHSY and SAAADI. CDR3 amino acids: CASRDLGQGGAEAFF. The CDR3 DNA sequence: TGCGCCAGCAGGGACCTGGGACAGGGAGGTGCTGAAGCTTTCTTT.

The genes are TRBV7-6 and TRBJ2-3; no reliable D call. The CDR3 has 12 residues. Germline V gene data show CDR1 as SGHVS and CDR2 as FNYEAQ. The V gene lost 2 bases and the J gene lost 6 bases, with 6 bases spanning the gap. This chain's CDR3 is CASSLTGDTQYF. DNA of the CDR3: TGTGCCAGCAGCTTAACCGGGGATACGCAGTATTTT.

The J gene is TRBJ2-3, the V gene TRBV6-6; D may be TRBD1 (7 bases). Trimming cost V 6 bases and J 2 bases, with 12 bases left between them. This CDR3 is 14 amino acids long. The V gene's germline CDR1 is MNHNY and CDR2 SVGAGI (reference sequence). CDR3 residues: CASRSGGTTDTQYF. As DNA, the CDR3 is TGTGCCAGCAGGTCAGGGGGGACCACAGATACGCAGTATTTT.

The V call is TRBV10-1, the J call TRBJ2-3; 9 bases fit TRBD2. Germline values: CDR1 WNHNN, CDR2 SYGVQD (reference sequence). The CDR3 spans 16 residues. V shed 4 bases, J shed 0 bases, and the junction held 5 bases outside the gene matches. Here the CDR3 reads CASSASGATSTDTQYF. In nucleotides, the CDR3 is TGCGCCAGCAGTGCTAGCGGGGCCACTAGCACAGATACGCAGTATTTT.

This clonotype came up a few times. V gene TRBV6-5 combines with J gene TRBJ2-1; D might be TRBD2 (5 bases). The DNA end lines up better with TRBJ2-7; the J call may be wrong. This CDR3 is 14 amino acids long. Germline values: CDR1 MNHEY, CDR2 SVGAGI. CDR3: CASRAEEVGYEQYF. The CDR3 DNA is TGTGCCAGCAGAGCGGAGGAGGTTGGCTACGAGCAGTACTTC.

This clonotype was picked up a small number of times. The V call is TRBV6-1, the J call TRBJ2-4, with 10 nucleotides matching TRBD2. The J call could be wrong; TRBJ2-1 is a better fit for the DNA end. From germline, CDR1 is MNHNS and CDR2 SASEGT. CDR3 length: 14 residues. The CDR3 spells CASSKRGGTYEQFF. The CDR3 DNA reads as TGTGCCAGCAGCAAGCGGGGGGGGACCTACGAGCAGTTCTTC.

This chain uses TRBV10-3 with TRBJ2-5, with 9 nucleotides matching TRBD1. The last part of the DNA fits TRBJ2-7 better; the J call may be wrong. CDR3 size: 13 residues. Per germline, CDR1 ENHRY and CDR2 SYGVKD. The CDR3 sequence is CAIGGTGLREQYF. The DNA for the CDR3 is TGTGCCATCGGTGGGACAGGGTTGCGCGAGCAGTACTTC.

The V and J genes are TRBV11-2 and TRBJ2-1; 9 bases line up with TRBD2. The DNA matches TRBJ2-7 better at its end, which makes the J call doubtful. In germline, CDR1 is SGHAT, CDR2 FQNNGV. The CDR3 totals 18 residues. CDR3 residues: CASSLVGLDGGRVHEQYF. The CDR3 DNA reads as TGTGCCAGCAGCTTAGTGGGACTAGACGGCGGGAGGGTTCACGAGCAGTACTTC.

This clonotype was counted a single time. The genes are TRBV6-8 and TRBJ2-1; 10 positions match TRBD2. The assigned J gene may be wrong: the sequence end matches TRBJ2-7 better. The CDR3 is 16 amino acids. Germline loops: CDR1 MNHGY, CDR2 SAAAGT. CDR3 in amino acids: CASNERGGFISYEQYF. The CDR3 bases are TGTGCCAGCAATGAGCGGGGGGGCTTCATTTCCTACGAGCAGTACTTC.

This clonotype showed up just a few times. The CDR3 sequence: CASSYSILGRQGILIGSYEQFF. CDR3 DNA: TGTGCCAGCAGTTACTCGATATTGGGGAGGCAGGGGATTCTGATTGGGAGCTACGAGCAGTTCTTC. The rearrangement uses TRBV6-8 and TRBJ2-1, with D perhaps being TRBD1 or TRBD2 (6 bases each). The CDR3 contains 22 residues. Trimming cost V 0 bases and J 10 bases, with 37 bases left between them. In germline, CDR1 is MNHGY, CDR2 SAAAGT.

V is TRBV6-1 and J is TRBJ1-4; perhaps TRBD1 as D (5 bases). Trimming shortened V by 8 bases and J by 8 bases, and 15 bases separated the two germline ends. The germline V gene encodes CDR1 MNHNS and CDR2 SASEGT. This CDR3 comprises 13 residues. CDR3: CASSGGEQEKLFF. CDR3 coding DNA: TGTGCCAGCTCGGGGGGAGAACAGGAAAAACTGTTTTTT.

In regard to this clonotype: The conserved final phenylalanine or tryptophan is absent from the CDR3, which likely points to a read error. It is unclear where the CDR3 begins or ends on the DNA, so no DNA is shown, and the CDR3 is as TCRdb lists it. The chain recombines TRBV5-6 with TRBJ2-1. Germline V gene sequence: CDR1 SGHDT, CDR2 YYEEEE. The CDR3 is 12 residues long, counting both termini. The CDR3 sequence is CLDFFFTFKKAH.

The rearrangement uses TRBV24-1 and TRBJ2-2; weak D call: TRBD1 (6 bases). Germline V gives CDR1 KGHDR, CDR2 SFDVKD. Trimming cost V 0 bases and J 3 bases, with 10 bases left between them. This CDR3 has 16 amino acids. This CDR3 reads CATSDLTNRDTGELFF. Here the CDR3 DNA reads TGTGCCACCAGTGATTTGACAAACAGGGACACCGGGGAGCTGTTTTTT.

The genes are TRBV27 and TRBJ2-1; 8 nucleotides align to TRBD2. The DNA end lines up better with TRBJ2-7; the J call may be wrong. The CDR3 is 13 residues long. Germline CDR1 is MNHEY and CDR2 is SMNVEV (reference sequence). The CDR3 loop reads CASSLRGTRGQYF. DNA for the CDR3: TGTGCCAGCAGTTTACGGGGGACTAGAGGGCAGTACTTC.

V gene TRBV4-3 combines with J gene TRBJ2-5; D call uncertain. The germline gives CDR1 LGHNA, CDR2 YSLEER. V gave up 4 bases and J gave up 5 bases, with 14 bases separating them. The CDR3 totals 14 residues. The CDR3 reads CASSPRVGLETQYF. CDR3 nucleotide sequence: TGCGCCAGCAGCCCTAGAGTAGGGTTGGAGACCCAGTACTTC.

This clonotype was picked up many times. This chain joins TRBV6-1 and TRBJ1-5; unclear D gene. V gave up 1 base and J gave up 3 bases, with 10 bases separating them. This CDR3 comprises 15 residues. Per the germline V gene, CDR1 is MNHNS and CDR2 is SASEGT. The CDR3 loop is CASSEVAGTNQPQHF. The CDR3 DNA is TGTGCCAGCAGTGAAGTGGCAGGCACCAATCAGCCCCAGCATTTT.

Relative to its sample, this clonotype is medium-sized. The rearrangement joins TRBV7-2 to TRBJ2-1, with D maybe TRBD2 (6 bases). Deletions cut 0 bases from V and 13 bases from J, with 25 bases between. The germline CDR1 and CDR2 sequences are SGHTA and FQGNSA. This CDR3 has 17 residues. This chain's CDR3 is CASSLARLVRAQETQFF. The CDR3 DNA reads TGTGCCAGCAGCTTAGCGAGACTAGTTAGGGCCCAAGAGACCCAGTTCTTC.

This clonotype is medium-sized within its sample. The J gene is TRBJ2-1, the V gene TRBV6-1; tentative D call: TRBD1 (6 bases). The J call may be mistaken, given a closer DNA end match to TRBJ2-7. This CDR3 region has 14 residues. Germline V gene lookup returns CDR1 MNHNS and CDR2 SASEGT. The CDR3 DNA reads TGTGCCAGCAGTGAAGTCAACAGGGCCTACGAGCAGTACTTC. Amino acids: CASSEVNRAYEQYF.

A word on this clonotype: This could be a read error, since a much larger clone is one nucleotide away. The chain combines TRBV6-8 with TRBJ2-1, with D tentatively TRBD2 (5 bases). The V and J ends lost 5 bases and 10 bases respectively, with 21 bases between them. Germline CDR1 is MNHGY and CDR2 is SAAAGT. The CDR3 has 15 residues. CDR3 sequence reads: CASSPGVGYSYEQFF. In nucleotides, the CDR3 is TGTGCCAGCAGTCCCGGGGTCGGATACTCCTACGAGCAGTTCTTC.

This clonotype was observed many times. The V gene is TRBV7-2, the J gene TRBJ1-1; TRBD1 matches 9 bases. The ends lost 11 bases at V and 5 bases at J; junction bases unmatched: 9. Per the germline V gene, CDR1 is SGHTA and CDR2 is FQGNSA. The CDR3 length is 13 residues. The CDR3 loop reads CASHRQGGTEAFF. The CDR3 DNA follows: TGTGCCTCCCATCGACAGGGGGGTACTGAAGCTTTCTTT.

This clonotype rates as medium-sized. This sequence joins TRBV6-6 and TRBJ2-1; D is undetermined. This CDR3 region has 13 residues. Germline CDR1 and CDR2: MNHNY and SVGAGI (reference sequence). V was pared by 2 bases and J by 13 bases, with 15 bases between. Written as DNA, the CDR3 is TGTGCCAGCAGTTACGACACTCTCGAGACCCAGTTCTTC. This sequence encodes CASSYDTLETQFF.

By share, this clonotype ranks as medium-sized. The chain has TRBV10-1 and TRBJ2-2; D gene unclear. Between the trimmed V and J ends, which lost 3 bases and 1 base, there was a span of 3 bases. CDR1 and CDR2 from the germline V gene are WNHNN and SYGVQD (reference sequence). The CDR3 loop spans 13 amino acids. CDR3 DNA sequence: TGCGCCAGCAGTGACCTGAACACCGGGGAGCTGTTTTTT. Protein product: CASSDLNTGELFF.

This clonotype was seen at least ten times. The chain combines TRBV6-1 with TRBJ2-1; no reliable D call. The CDR3 runs to 13 residues. CDR1 is MNHNS, CDR2 SASEGT, per germline. Trimming left V 4 bases short and J 7 bases short, with 11 bases between. As DNA, the CDR3 is TGTGCCAGCAGTGTTTCAGGTCTTAATGAGCAGTTCTTC. Protein sequence: CASSVSGLNEQFF.